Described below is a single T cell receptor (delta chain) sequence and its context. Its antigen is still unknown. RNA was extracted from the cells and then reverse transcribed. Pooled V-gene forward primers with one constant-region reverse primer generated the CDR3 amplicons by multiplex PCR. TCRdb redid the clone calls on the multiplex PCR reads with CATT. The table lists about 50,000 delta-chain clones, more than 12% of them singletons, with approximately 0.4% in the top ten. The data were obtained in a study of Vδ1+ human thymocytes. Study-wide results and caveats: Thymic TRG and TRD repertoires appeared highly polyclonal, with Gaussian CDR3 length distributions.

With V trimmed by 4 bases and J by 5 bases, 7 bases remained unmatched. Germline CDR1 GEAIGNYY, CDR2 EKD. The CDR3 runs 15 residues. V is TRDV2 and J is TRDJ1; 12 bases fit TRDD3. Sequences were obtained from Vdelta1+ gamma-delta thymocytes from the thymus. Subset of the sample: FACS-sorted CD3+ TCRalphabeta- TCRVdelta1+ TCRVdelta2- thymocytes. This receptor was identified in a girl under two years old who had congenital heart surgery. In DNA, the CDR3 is TGTGCCTGTGAAGGGTACTGGGGGATACCGGATAAACTCATCTTT. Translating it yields CACEGYWGIPDKLIF.